The sequence of this T cell receptor beta chain was determined in a study of blood T cell dynamics during melanoma immunotherapy. The V and J ends lost 8 bases and 4 bases respectively, with 10 bases between them. Germline loops: CDR1 SNHLY, CDR2 FYNNEI. This CDR3 contains 12 residues. As for time point: week 3, after first cycle of checkpoint inhibitor. Method: immunoSEQ multiplex PCR; TCRdb's copy keeps in-frame clones and lacks some. Among 10,000 to 13,000 clones listed, roughly 83% were seen once. Sequencing was performed on blood, taken from a patient treated with checkpoint blockade. V usage is TRBV2 and J usage is TRBJ2-3; possible D gene TRBD2, 6 bases. The source is a human donor with melanoma. In DNA, the CDR3 is TGTGCCAGCCGAGGGGAGGCAGATACGCAGTATTTT. Its translation is CASRGEADTQYF.